The table lists the clone carrying this T cell receptor (beta chain) with a few counts. The antigen remains undetermined. This CDR3 contains 17 residues. CDR1 and CDR2 from the germline V gene are LGHNA and YNFKEQ. The germline V and J ends were trimmed by 1 base and 4 bases, with 19 bases remaining between them. This record belongs to a study of T cells after yellow fever vaccination. As for the study in general: Each low-cell-number fraction was prepared by means of SMART-Seq v4 Ultra Low Input.

Generation of TCR cDNA used 5'RACE template switching (which added a universal primer site and UMIs). TCRdb reprocessed the 5' RACE reads via MiXCR and lists one record per CDR3 protein. The repertoire consists of some 400,000 distinct CDR3 sequences, with roughly 20% occurring once and the leading ten covering 18%. General study results and limits: The booster saw the reappearance of most primary-vaccination clones (about 95% CD4, around 88% CD8). By day 5 rather than day 15, the secondary response had peaked, though it was weaker.

The J gene is TRBJ2-5, the V gene TRBV4-2; D gene ambiguous. The sequence was collected from a man younger than 35 who received the YFV17D yellow fever vaccine. The material was PBMCs, obtained before the yellow fever booster vaccination. The CDR3 DNA sequence: TGTGCCAGCAGCCAAGCAGGTGGTCCAGGTTCGGGAGAGACCCAGTACTTC. It translates to CASSQAGGPGSGETQYF.